This entry lists 24 T cell receptor beta chains sequenced from one sample in a study of T-cell memory formation after mild COVID-19. TCRdb redid the calling of the 5' RACE reads with MiXCR, one entry per CDR3 protein. The sample has 15,000 to 20,000 distinct CDR3 sequences, about a quarter seen once. Sequencing was performed on PBMCs or a T cell subset sorted from them (not recorded which). Every receptor here comes from a man in his late teens or twenties who had mild COVID-19 (a few samples of this study predate the infection). Cell type and time point are not known.

This clonotype was observed many times. The chain is built from TRBV5-1 and TRBJ1-1; possibly TRBD1 for D (6 bases). Germline values: CDR1 SGHRS, CDR2 YFSETQ. The CDR3 has 14 amino acids. V was clipped by 3 bases and J by 0 bases, with 9 bases between them. CDR3 region: CASSSQGMNTEAFF. The CDR3, as DNA: TGCGCCAGCAGCTCACAGGGAATGAACACTGAAGCTTTCTTT.

The chain is built from TRBV24-1 and TRBJ2-1; D remains unclear. V lost 4 bases to trimming and J lost 8 bases, with 11 bases between them. CDR1 and CDR2 from the germline V gene are KGHDR and SFDVKD. The CDR3 sequence is 13 residues long. The CDR3 region is CATSDPLIHEQFF. The CDR3 DNA reads TGTGCCACCAGTGACCCCCTTATACATGAGCAGTTCTTC.

This chain links TRBV21-1 with TRBJ2-7; the tabulated D call, TRBD1, remains unverified against the DNA. TRBV21-1 is recorded as a pseudogene. This CDR3 is 16 amino acids long. The CDR3 coding sequence is TGTGCCAGCAGCAAAGATCGGGAACGGATGACCTACGAGCAGTACGTC. Its protein is CASSKDRERMTYEQYV.

The rearrangement uses TRBV6-2 or TRBV6-3 and TRBJ1-2; 8 bases map to TRBD1. The V gene end was trimmed by 1 base and the J gene end by 4 bases; junction bases not matched to a gene: 5. The CDR3 is 15 amino acids. The V gene's germline CDR1 is MNHEY and CDR2 SVGEGT. The CDR3 DNA sequence: TGTGCCAGCAGTTACTTCGGACAGGGAATCTATGGCTACACCTTC. This translates into CASSYFGQGIYGYTF.

This clonotype was seen a single time. The CDR3 loop reads CASSPARLETQYF. CDR3 in DNA: TGTGCCAGCAGCCCCGCACGGCTCGAGACCCAGTACTTC. V and J are TRBV9 and TRBJ2-5; D is unresolved. The CDR3 runs to 13 residues. Between the trimmed V and J ends, which lost 4 bases and 5 bases, there was a span of 12 bases. Germline CDR1 and CDR2: SGDLS and YYNGEE.

This clonotype was counted between two and nine times. The rearrangement joins TRBV10-3 to TRBJ2-1; TRBD1 agrees at 7 bases. Per the germline V gene, CDR1 is ENHRY and CDR2 is SYGVKD. The CDR3 has 14 residues. The V gene end was trimmed by 6 bases and the J gene end by 4 bases; junction bases not matched to a gene: 6. The CDR3 DNA follows: TGTGCCATCAGGGGGCTACAGGGGTACAATGAGCAGTTCTTC. Encoded protein: CAIRGLQGYNEQFF.

This clonotype showed up just a few times. J is TRBJ2-7 and V is TRBV11-2, with D perhaps matching TRBD2 (5 bases). The CDR3 loop spans 12 amino acids. V was pared by 3 bases and J by 6 bases, with 9 bases between. Germline V CDR1 and CDR2: SGHAT, FQNNGV. The CDR3 sequence: CASSLLALEQYV. CDR3 nucleotides: TGTGCCAGCAGCTTGCTAGCCCTCGAGCAGTACGTC.

In this sample, this clonotype turned up many times. The chain carries TRBV7-9 and TRBJ2-1; TRBD1 agrees at 8 bases. With 1 base clipped from V and 7 bases from J, the junction kept 15 bases outside the gene matches. The CDR3 totals 18 residues. CDR1 is SEHNR and CDR2 is FQNEAQ in the germline V gene (reference sequence). CDR3 in amino acids: CASSLGYTGGLPRNEQFF. The CDR3 DNA reads as TGTGCCAGCAGCTTAGGGTATACAGGGGGTTTACCTCGGAATGAGCAGTTCTTC.

This clonotype was observed a single time. J is TRBJ2-1 and V is TRBV15, with TRBD2 identical over 10 bases. Germline V lookup: CDR1 LNHNV, CDR2 YYDKDF (reference sequence). The CDR3 is made up of 13 amino acids. The J segment lost 13 bases and the V segment lost 3 bases, leaving 6 bases of the junction unmatched. The chain's CDR3 is CATSSSSGRPQFF. Written as DNA, the CDR3 is TGTGCCACCAGCAGTTCTAGCGGGAGACCCCAGTTCTTC. The full variable domain, its missing parts supplied by reference TRBV15 and TRBJ2-1, is DAMVIQNPRYQVTQFGKPVTLSCSQTLNHNVMYWYQQKSSQAPKLLFHYYDKDFNNEADTPDNFQSRRPNTSFCFLDIRSPGLGDTAMYLCATSSSSGRPQFFGPGTRLTVL.

This clonotype showed up just a few times. The chain uses TRBV12-5 and TRBJ2-1; 9 bases fit TRBD2. The germline V gene has CDR1 LGHNT and CDR2 FRNRAP. CDR3 length: 18 residues. The V segment lost 1 base and the J segment 3 bases; nucleotides outside the gene matches: 10. The CDR3 spells CASGLGGGAIRNYNEQFF. The CDR3 bases are TGTGCTAGTGGTTTGGGCGGGGGGGCCATTCGAAACTACAATGAGCAGTTCTTC. Combining the CDR3 with reference TRBV12-5 and TRBJ2-1 gives the whole variable domain DARVTQTPRHKVTEMGQEVTMRCQPILGHNTVFWYRQTMMQGLELLAYFRNRAPLDDSGMPKDRFSAEMPDATLATLKIQPSEPRDSAVYFCASGLGGGAIRNYNEQFFGPGTRLTVL.

The gene calls are TRBV7-6 and TRBJ2-2; D unresolved. The CDR3 spans 13 residues. V shed 2 bases and J shed 1 base, with 2 bases lying between them. CDR1 is SGHVS, CDR2 FNYEAQ, per germline. CDR3 coding DNA: TGTGCCAGCAGCTTACGGAACACCGGGGAGCTGTTTTTT. This translates into CASSLRNTGELFF.

The chain employs TRBV3-1 and TRBJ2-7; 7 bases align to TRBD1. CDR1 LGHDT and CDR2 YNNKEL come from the germline V gene (reference sequence). The trim removed 1 base at V and 0 bases at J, leaving 6 bases unmatched. This CDR3 contains 16 residues. The DNA of the CDR3 is TGTGCCAGCAGCCAAGCTGTAGGGGGCAGCTCCTACGAGCAGTACTTC. Translating it yields CASSQAVGGSSYEQYF.

This clonotype was detected a few times. This sequence joins TRBV12-3 or TRBV12-4 and TRBJ2-5, with 7 bases aligning to TRBD1. The CDR3 loop spans 13 amino acids. After removal of 5 bases from V and 4 bases from J, the junction contained 4 bases not matched to a gene. The CDR3 DNA reads TGTGCCAGCAGTCCCCGACAGGGAGAGACCCAGTACTTC. It yields the protein CASSPRQGETQYF.

This clonotype has at least ten counts. The gene calls are TRBV4-3 and TRBJ2-1; 8 bases line up with TRBD2. Germline trimming cut 0 bases from V and 7 bases from J; bases unmatched to any gene: 8. The CDR3 has 16 residues. Germline values: CDR1 LGHNA, CDR2 YSLEER. CDR3 protein: CASSQDSGGAANEQFF. The CDR3 DNA reads as TGCGCCAGCAGCCAAGATTCGGGGGGGGCTGCTAATGAGCAGTTCTTC.

This clonotype was counted many times. In DNA, the CDR3 is TGTGCCAGCAGTTTGTGGGGACCCTCAGATACGCAGTATTTT. Its translation is CASSLWGPSDTQYF. The chain joins TRBV28 to TRBJ2-3; TRBD1 or TRBD2 may be the D gene (5 bases each). Germline V gene lookup returns CDR1 MDHEN and CDR2 SYDVKM. Trimming removed 3 bases at V and 4 bases at J, with 11 bases between. The CDR3 runs to 14 residues.

Only a few counts were recorded for this clonotype. The rearrangement uses TRBV5-4 and TRBJ2-1; D call uncertain. The CDR3 extends over 16 amino acids. Per germline, CDR1 SGHNT and CDR2 YYREEE (reference sequence). V was shortened by 4 bases and J by 0 bases, with 14 bases between the two germline ends. The CDR3 bases are TGTGCCAGCAGCACCTTGGAAAGGAGCTCCTACAATGAGCAGTTCTTC. Its translation is CASSTLERSSYNEQFF.

The genes are TRBV20-1 and TRBJ2-7; D is possibly TRBD2 (6 bases). The CDR3 runs to 13 residues. V lost 0 bases and J lost 9, with 15 bases in between. Germline-derived CDR1 and CDR2 are DFQATT and SNEGSKA (reference sequence). The CDR3 spells CSARDPGGQRQYF. DNA of the CDR3: TGCAGTGCTAGAGATCCCGGAGGGCAGAGGCAGTACTTC.

V is TRBV7-2 and J is TRBJ1-6; 8 bases line up with TRBD1. Trimming at V came to 1 base and at J to 13 bases, leaving 6 bases not matched to a gene. The CDR3 covers 14 residues. CDR1 is SGHTA, CDR2 FQGNSA, per germline. The CDR3 sequence is CASSLEDRGSPLHF. The CDR3 DNA reads TGTGCCAGCAGCTTAGAAGACAGGGGAAGTCCCCTCCACTTT.

The sample holds many counts of this clonotype. V and J are TRBV4-1 and TRBJ2-7, with D perhaps matching TRBD1 (5 bases). The CDR3 sequence is 13 residues long. V gave up 4 bases and J gave up 1 base, with 8 bases separating them. Looked up from germline, CDR1 is MGHRA and CDR2 is YSYEKL. As DNA, the CDR3 is TGCGCCAGCAGCCCCCCAGGGTCCTACGAGCAGTACTTC. This gives the protein CASSPPGSYEQYF.

This clonotype was seen many times. This chain uses TRBV20-1 with TRBJ1-5, with 10 bases matching TRBD1. CDR1 is DFQATT, CDR2 SNEGSKA, per germline (reference sequence). CDR3 length equals 18 residues. Unmatched junction bases numbered 8, after V lost 0 bases and J lost 0 bases. The CDR3 coding sequence is TGCAGTGCTAGAGAACTGGGACAGGGGATTTATAGCAATCAGCCCCAGCATTTT. It translates to CSARELGQGIYSNQPQHF.

This rearrangement joins TRBV6-2 or TRBV6-3 to TRBJ2-1; D is possibly TRBD2 (5 bases). The length of the CDR3 is 20 residues. From germline, CDR1 is MNHEY and CDR2 SVGEGT. V was shortened by 2 bases and J by 1 base, with 24 bases between the two germline ends. CDR3 residues: CASSYVDSIGPSLSYNEQFF. CDR3 nucleotides: TGTGCCAGCAGTTACGTGGACTCAATAGGCCCCTCGCTGTCCTACAATGAGCAGTTCTTC.

This clonotype has a count of ten or more. The chain employs TRBV20-1 and TRBJ1-1; D not resolved. In germline, CDR1 is DFQATT, CDR2 SNEGSKA (reference sequence). This CDR3 contains 15 residues. V was shortened by 0 bases and J by 9 bases, with 20 bases between the two germline ends. The CDR3 region is CSARDLNRTFLKAFF. The CDR3 nucleotides read TGCAGTGCTAGAGATTTAAACAGAACCTTCTTGAAAGCTTTCTTT.

The J gene is TRBJ2-1, the V gene TRBV12-3 or TRBV12-4; tentative D call: TRBD2 (6 bases). V dropped 9 bases and J dropped 6 bases, with 18 bases sitting between them. This CDR3 comprises 14 residues. The CDR3 bases are TGTGCCAGTACGACGGGGGTTTTATCCAATGAGCAGTTCTTC. Translation: CASTTGVLSNEQFF.

The V and J genes are TRBV7-9 and TRBJ2-1, with D possibly being TRBD2 (6 bases). This CDR3 spans 13 amino acids. The ends were cut back, 9 bases at V and 5 bases at J, with 14 bases in the middle. From germline, CDR1 is SEHNR and CDR2 FQNEAQ (reference sequence). The DNA of the CDR3 is TGTGCCAGTACCGGAGGGACCCACAATGAGCAGTTCTTC. Encoded protein: CASTGGTHNEQFF. Full variable domain (remainder filled in from reference TRBV7-9 and TRBJ2-1): DTGVSQNPRHKITKRGQNVTFRCDPISEHNRLYWYRQTLGQGPEFLTYFQNEAQLEKSRLLSDRFSAERPKGSFSTLEIQRTEQGDSAMYLCASTGGTHNEQFFGPGTRLTVL.